Listed here are 16 T cell receptor beta chains from one sample, sequenced in a study of identical twins. TCRdb re-analysed the 5' RACE reads in MiXCR, keeping a single row per CDR3 protein. In the table there are 230,000 or so distinct CDR3 sequences, roughly 8.7% of which are singletons. This sample also appeared in a second study, on yellow fever vaccine responses in identical twins.

The sample taken for sequencing was CD8+ T cells sorted from blood. Receptor source: a woman in her late teens or twenties in good health.

The CDR3 coding sequence is TGTGCCTGGAGGACAGGGGGCCCAGAGACCCAGTACTTC. Protein product: CAWRTGGPETQYF. The rearrangement uses TRBV30 and TRBJ2-5; 10 bases are shared with TRBD1. Germline V gene sequence: CDR1 GTSNPN, CDR2 SVGIG (reference sequence). J was trimmed by 4 bases and V by 3 bases; bases with no gene match: 2. This CDR3 region has 13 residues.

This chain uses TRBV27 with TRBJ2-7; 9 nucleotides agree with TRBD1. This CDR3 region has 13 residues. The ends lost 6 bases at V and 5 bases at J; junction bases unmatched: 5. CDR1 is MNHEY, CDR2 SMNVEV, per germline (reference sequence). The CDR3 protein is CASRGQGYHEQYF. The CDR3 region has the DNA TGTGCCAGCAGAGGACAGGGGTACCACGAGCAGTACTTC.

This clonotype was picked up a small number of times. The J gene is TRBJ2-1, the V gene TRBV9, with a tentative D call TRBD2 (6 bases). Germline CDR1 reads SGDLS; CDR2 reads YYNGEE. The CDR3 is 17 amino acids. V dropped 4 bases and J dropped 7 bases, with 24 bases sitting between them. The CDR3 sequence is CASSPGGGGPPLNEQFF. The CDR3 nucleotides are TGTGCCAGCAGCCCCGGGGGTGGGGGACCTCCCTTAAATGAGCAGTTCTTC.

The sample holds many counts of this clonotype. V and J are TRBV2 and TRBJ1-2; a weak D match, TRBD1 (5 bases). V lost 5 bases to trimming and J lost 8 bases, with 21 bases between them. The CDR3 length is 15 residues. Germline assignment: CDR1 SNHLY and CDR2 FYNNEI. The CDR3 spells CASSHLRDFPEGYTF. The CDR3 DNA is TGTGCCAGCAGTCACTTACGGGACTTCCCGGAAGGCTACACCTTC.

The chain employs TRBV3-1 and TRBJ2-7, with 8 bases lining up with TRBD2. Germline V CDR1 and CDR2: LGHDT, YNNKEL (reference sequence). CDR3 size: 15 residues. The J segment lost 2 bases and the V segment lost 2 bases, leaving 5 bases of the junction unmatched. This chain's CDR3 is CASSQRTSKPYEQYF. As DNA, the CDR3 is TGTGCCAGCAGCCAACGGACTAGCAAGCCCTACGAGCAGTACTTC.

The gene calls are TRBV2 and TRBJ2-1, with 11 bases aligning to TRBD2. With 4 bases clipped from V and 8 bases from J, the junction kept 4 bases outside the gene matches. Germline CDR1 is SNHLY and CDR2 is FYNNEI. This CDR3 spans 14 amino acids. CDR3 DNA: TGTGCCAGCAGTGCTCTAGCGGGGGGCTATGAGCAGTTCTTC. Translated: CASSALAGGYEQFF.

This clonotype was detected a few times. The chain joins TRBV7-8 to TRBJ2-1, with 7 bases fitting TRBD2. The CDR3 is made up of 14 amino acids. V dropped 5 bases and J dropped 5; count of bases not matched to a gene: 6. CDR1 SGHVS and CDR2 FQNEAQ come from the germline V gene. The CDR3 bases are TGTGCCAGCAGCGTGTGGGGGGGAGACAATGAGCAGTTCTTC. The encoded protein is CASSVWGGDNEQFF.

The rearrangement joins TRBV4-3 to TRBJ2-1; D unclear. Trimming left V 0 bases short and J 3 bases short, with 9 bases between. Germline V gene lookup returns CDR1 LGHNA and CDR2 YSLEER. The CDR3 has 15 residues. In DNA form, the CDR3 reads TGCGCCAGCAGCCAAGATAGGCCTATCTACAATGAGCAGTTCTTC. It encodes CASSQDRPIYNEQFF.

A few counts support this clonotype. This sequence joins TRBV6-2 or TRBV6-3 and TRBJ2-7, with D perhaps given as TRBD1 or TRBD2 (6 bases each). Trimming took 0 bases from V and 0 from J, leaving 12 bases between them. The CDR3 runs to 16 residues. Looked up from germline, CDR1 is MNHEY and CDR2 is SVGEGT. CDR3 nucleotide sequence: TGTGCCAGCAGTTACTCGGCGGGACACCCCTCCTACGAGCAGTACTTC. Protein sequence: CASSYSAGHPSYEQYF.

This clonotype was detected a few times. The V call is TRBV12-3 or TRBV12-4, the J call TRBJ2-7; D gene unclear. The CDR3 is 10 amino acids. V was cut by 8 bases and J by 5 bases, with 7 bases left in between. DNA for the CDR3: TGTGCCAGCGGCTACCACGAGCAGTACTTC. Translated: CASGYHEQYF.

This clonotype was seen at least ten times. J is TRBJ2-7 and V is TRBV4-2, with D tentatively TRBD2 (6 bases). The CDR3 runs 16 residues. The germline V and J ends were trimmed by 0 bases and 4 bases, with 16 bases remaining between them. Germline values: CDR1 LGHNA, CDR2 YNFKEQ. The CDR3 DNA reads as TGTGCCAGCAGCCAAGATATCAGCGGAGGGAATTACGAGCAGTACTTC. It codes for CASSQDISGGNYEQYF.

The chain has TRBV20-1 and TRBJ1-1, with a possible D match to TRBD1 (6 bases). Germline CDR1 is DFQATT and CDR2 is SNEGSKA (reference sequence). Trimming removed 0 bases from V and 1 base from J, with 9 bases in between. CDR3 length: 14 amino acids. The DNA of the CDR3 is TGCAGTGCTAGAGAAGACAGGAGGAACACTGAAGCTTTCTTT. Its translation is CSAREDRRNTEAFF.

This clonotype was observed a few times. This sequence joins TRBV11-2 and TRBJ2-3, with unresolved D. CDR1 is SGHAT, CDR2 FQNNGV, per germline. V was cut by 3 bases and J by 10 bases, with 35 bases left in between. The CDR3 length is 20 residues. CDR3 sequence: CASSFSGAIGWENKIYAQYF. In nucleotides, the CDR3 is TGTGCCAGCAGCTTCTCCGGAGCAATAGGTTGGGAAAATAAAATTTACGCGCAGTATTTT.

In this sample, this clonotype turned up many times. This chain links TRBV10-1 with TRBJ2-2; unclear D gene. The CDR3 consists of 13 residues. Trimming cost V 2 bases and J 3 bases, with 4 bases left between them. Germline V lookup: CDR1 WNHNN, CDR2 SYGVQD (reference sequence). CDR3 sequence: CASSERDTGELFF. CDR3 DNA: TGCGCCAGCAGTGAGCGGGACACCGGGGAGCTGTTTTTT.

This clonotype was observed at least ten times. This rearrangement joins TRBV29-1 to TRBJ2-1; weak D call: TRBD1 (5 bases). V shed 5 bases and J shed 7 bases, with 15 bases lying between them. The V gene's germline CDR1 is SQVTM and CDR2 ANQGSEA. The CDR3 contains 13 residues. The CDR3 DNA follows: TGCAGCGTTTCCGCAGGGTTTTCGAATGAGCAGTTCTTC. Its protein product is CSVSAGFSNEQFF.

In this sample, this clonotype turned up many times. This rearrangement joins TRBV6-2 or TRBV6-3 to TRBJ2-3; 7 bases agree with TRBD2. The V and J ends lost 6 bases and 2 bases, in that order; junction bases with no gene match: 5. From germline, CDR1 is MNHEY and CDR2 SVGEGT. CDR3 length: 14 residues. In nucleotides, the CDR3 is TGTGCCAGCAGCGGAGGACTAGACACAGATACGCAGTATTTT. It is translated as CASSGGLDTDTQYF.